This is a list of T cell receptor beta chains from one sample in a study of tumor-infiltrating lymphocytes in primary liver carcinoma. TCRdb re-called the multiplex PCR reads with MiXCR, one entry per CDR3 protein. The profile shows almost 200,000 distinct CDR3 sequences, about 65% of them singletons. Material: peripheral blood. These receptors were obtained from a woman aged 55-75 years with primary liver carcinoma and hepatitis B virus infection. The CDR3 runs from the conserved cysteine through the conserved F or W. D genes are given only for firm matches. The size of a clone is reported for some rows only, either as once, few or many, or as a class for expanded clones.

clone size: .; CDR3 length: 15; D gene: .; J gene: TRBJ2-5; V gene: TRBV6-2/TRBV6-3; CDR3 protein: CASLTPGLATKSQYF; CDR3 DNA: TGTGCCAGCCTCACCCCGGGACTGGCCACGAAGAGCCAGTACTTC
clone size: .; CDR3 length: 16; D gene: TRBD2; J gene: TRBJ2-1; V gene: TRBV6-5; CDR3 protein: CAGSLTGTSENYEQFF; CDR3 DNA: TGTGCCGGCAGTCTCACCGGGACTAGCGAAAACTACGAGCAGTTCTTC
clone size: few; CDR3 length: 16; D gene: TRBD2; J gene: TRBJ2-3; V gene: TRBV5-1; CDR3 protein: CASSAQLAGVPDTQYF; CDR3 DNA: TGCGCCAGCAGCGCCCAACTAGCGGGAGTACCAGATACGCAGTATTTT
clone size: once; CDR3 length: 19; D gene: TRBD1; J gene: TRBJ2-6; V gene: TRBV29-1; CDR3 protein: CSVEAPPRTGDTGANILTF; CDR3 DNA: TGCAGCGTTGAAGCCCCCCCCAGGACAGGGGATACTGGGGCCAACATCCTGACTTTC
clone size: few; CDR3 length: 17; D gene: TRBD1; J gene: TRBJ2-7; V gene: TRBV11-2; CDR3 protein: CASSPRTGAGGGYEQYF; CDR3 DNA: TGTGCCAGTAGCCCCCGGACAGGGGCAGGAGGGGGCTACGAGCAGTACTTC
clone size: .; CDR3 length: 21; D gene: .; J gene: TRBJ2-1; V gene: TRBV11-1; CDR3 protein: CASSPLGGGISPGATYSKQFF; CDR3 DNA: TGTGCCAGTAGTCCTCTAGGAGGGGGGATATCACCGGGAGCGACCTACAGTAAGCAGTTCTTC
clone size: many; CDR3 length: 15; D gene: .; J gene: TRBJ2-3; V gene: TRBV5-4; CDR3 protein: CASFLWERGTDTQYF; CDR3 DNA: TGTGCCAGCTTTCTGTGGGAGAGAGGCACAGATACGCAGTATTTT
clone size: .; CDR3 length: 14; D gene: .; J gene: TRBJ2-1; V gene: TRBV10-3; CDR3 protein: CAISESTGIHEQSF; CDR3 DNA: TGTGCCATCAGTGAGTCGACGGGGATCCATGAGCAGTCATTC
clone size: once; CDR3 length: 16; D gene: TRBD1; J gene: TRBJ1-5; V gene: TRBV28; CDR3 protein: CAGRIQGQGNNQPQHF; CDR3 DNA: TGTGCCGGCAGAATACAGGGACAGGGAAACAATCAGCCCCAGCATTTT
clone size: many; CDR3 length: 13; D gene: .; J gene: TRBJ2-3; V gene: TRBV6-5; CDR3 protein: CASRQLSTDTQYF; CDR3 DNA: TGTGCCAGCAGGCAGCTTTCCACAGATACGCAGTATTTT
clone size: .; CDR3 length: 14; D gene: .; J gene: TRBJ2-1; V gene: TRBV11-2; CDR3 protein: CASSPAGRYNERFF; CDR3 DNA: TGTGCCAGCAGCCCCGCCGGTAGATACAATGAGCGGTTCTTC
clone size: many; CDR3 length: 14; D gene: .; J gene: TRBJ2-7; V gene: TRBV11-2; CDR3 protein: CASSLDRRGNEQYF; CDR3 DNA: TGTGCCAGCAGCTTAGATCGAAGGGGTAACGAGCAGTACTTC
clone size: .; CDR3 length: 16; D gene: TRBD2; J gene: TRBJ2-3; V gene: TRBV12-5; CDR3 protein: CASGFGTSGRADTQYF; CDR3 DNA: TGTGCTAGTGGTTTTGGGACTAGCGGGAGGGCGGATACGCAGTATTTT
clone size: .; CDR3 length: 17; D gene: .; J gene: TRBJ1-4; V gene: TRBV12-5; CDR3 protein: CASGMVLLGQGPGKLFF; CDR3 DNA: TGTGCTAGTGGTATGGTACTTTTGGGGCAGGGTCCTGGAAAACTGTTTTTT
clone size: .; CDR3 length: 16; D gene: TRBD2; J gene: TRBJ2-1; V gene: TRBV11-2; CDR3 protein: CACSLGGTSGTNEQFF; CDR3 DNA: TGTGCCTGCAGCTTAGGGGGGACTAGCGGGACCAATGAGCAGTTTTTC
clone size: many; CDR3 length: 16; D gene: .; J gene: TRBJ2-5; V gene: TRBV11-1; CDR3 protein: CASSLAPEQGRETQYF; CDR3 DNA: TGTGCCAGCAGCTTAGCCCCCGAACAGGGTCGGGAGACCCAGTACTTC
clone size: .; CDR3 length: 16; D gene: TRBD2; J gene: TRBJ2-2; V gene: TRBV11-2; CDR3 protein: CVSSLLLAGYTGELFF; CDR3 DNA: TGTGTCAGCAGCTTATTGTTAGCGGGATACACCGGGGAGCTGTTTTTT
clone size: .; CDR3 length: 16; D gene: .; J gene: TRBJ2-3; V gene: TRBV5-6; CDR3 protein: CASSLVGDRSTDTQYF; CDR3 DNA: TGTGCCAGCAGCTTGGTTGGTGACAGGAGCACAGATACGCAGTATTTT
clone size: .; CDR3 length: 14; D gene: .; J gene: TRBJ2-6; V gene: TRBV30; CDR3 protein: CAWGRDSGANVLTF; CDR3 DNA: TGTGCCTGGGGACGGGACTCTGGGGCCAACGTCCTGACTTTC
clone size: few; CDR3 length: 16; D gene: TRBD1; J gene: TRBJ1-2; V gene: TRBV7-9; CDR3 protein: CASSLAGGRRGRGYTF; CDR3 DNA: TGTGCCAGCAGCTTAGCAGGCGGGCGCAGGGGGCGAGGCTACACCTTC
clone size: many; CDR3 length: 14; D gene: TRBD1; J gene: TRBJ1-6; V gene: TRBV6-6; CDR3 protein: CASTRTGADSPLHF; CDR3 DNA: TGTGCCAGCACGCGGACAGGGGCAGATTCACCCCTCCACTTT
clone size: many; CDR3 length: 17; D gene: TRBD2; J gene: TRBJ2-3; V gene: TRBV11-2; CDR3 protein: CASSLGGLAGATDTQYF; CDR3 DNA: TGTGCCAGCAGCTTAGGGGGACTAGCGGGAGCGACAGATACGCAGTATTTT
clone size: many; CDR3 length: 13; D gene: .; J gene: TRBJ1-2; V gene: TRBV12-3/TRBV12-4; CDR3 protein: CASSDFQLGGYTF; CDR3 DNA: TGTGCCAGCAGTGACTTTCAATTGGGAGGCTACACCTTC
clone size: .; CDR3 length: 18; D gene: TRBD2; J gene: TRBJ2-7; V gene: TRBV6-2/TRBV6-3; CDR3 protein: CASSHGTGTSGGKYEQYF; CDR3 DNA: TGTGCCAGCAGCCATGGGACCGGGACTAGCGGGGGAAAGTACGAGCAGTACTTC
clone size: .; CDR3 length: 14; D gene: TRBD2; J gene: TRBJ2-1; V gene: TRBV12-3/TRBV12-4; CDR3 protein: CASSLSGVTNEKFF; CDR3 DNA: TGTGCCAGCAGTTTAAGCGGGGTCACCAATGAGAAGTTCTTC
clone size: .; CDR3 length: 15; D gene: TRBD2; J gene: TRBJ2-7; V gene: TRBV29-1; CDR3 protein: CSVNQGLAGPYEQYF; CDR3 DNA: TGCAGCGTGAACCAGGGACTAGCGGGTCCCTACGAGCAGTACTTC
clone size: .; CDR3 length: 15; D gene: TRBD1; J gene: TRBJ2-1; V gene: TRBV11-2; CDR3 protein: CASSPGTGSYSEQFF; CDR3 DNA: TGTGCCAGCAGCCCTGGGACAGGCTCCTACAGTGAGCAGTTCTTC
clone size: .; CDR3 length: 16; D gene: .; J gene: TRBJ2-3; V gene: TRBV11-2; CDR3 protein: CASSSGEGASTDTQYF; CDR3 DNA: TGTGCCAGCAGCTCAGGGGAAGGGGCTTCCACAGATACGCAGTATTTT
clone size: .; CDR3 length: 16; D gene: .; J gene: TRBJ1-3; V gene: TRBV11-2; CDR3 protein: CASSDVRETSGNTIYF; CDR3 DNA: TGTGCCAGCAGTGATGTCAGGGAAACCTCTGGAAACACCATATATTTT
clone size: many; CDR3 length: 17; D gene: TRBD2; J gene: TRBJ2-2; V gene: TRBV29-1; CDR3 protein: CSVGTSGRAANTGELFF; CDR3 DNA: TGCAGCGTTGGGACTAGCGGGAGGGCCGCGAACACCGGGGAGCTGTTTTTT
clone size: .; CDR3 length: 15; D gene: .; J gene: TRBJ2-2; V gene: TRBV14; CDR3 protein: CASSRLSGRTGELFF; CDR3 DNA: TGTGCCAGCAGCCGATTATCGGGGAGGACCGGGGAGCTGTTTTTT